This TCR beta chain was retrieved from a study of neurological immune-mediated disorders. Study-wide findings and caveats: None of the CDR3 amino acid sequences found in expanded clones was shared across subjects. This suggests that the TCR-beta repertoires were private in all groups.

A 10-nucleotide random UMI tagged transcripts in template-switch 5'RACE cDNA synthesis. Via MiXCR, TCRdb re-called the 5' RACE reads, giving one row per CDR3 protein. The repertoire has 60,000 to 90,000 distinct CDR3 sequences, 10% of them found once; the top ten carry about 9.6%. This clonotype has a count of ten or more. The antigen is unknown. Stated time point: longitudinal time-point 1 (baseline). With 5 bases clipped from V and 2 bases from J, the junction kept 8 bases outside the gene matches. Germline values: CDR1 DFQATT, CDR2 SNEGSKA (reference sequence). This CDR3 region has 15 residues. This TCR derives from a man in his thirties or forties in good health. Sequencing was performed on PBMCs. The chain has TRBV20-1 and TRBJ2-1, with 8 positions matching TRBD2. The CDR3 spells CSARRLAGTYNEQFF. In DNA, the CDR3 is TGCAGTGCTCGACGGCTAGCGGGTACCTACAATGAGCAGTTCTTC.